This T cell receptor beta chain was sequenced for a study of metastatic and nonmetastatic thyroid tumors. Study context: Comparative analysis of repertoires was undertaken across blood and tumor or nodule tissue obtained from malignant and benign thyroid patients.

Original data processing: Variation in CDR3 across clinicopathological groups served as the basis for constructing a distant-metastasis classifier in papillary thyroid cancer. TCRdb reanalyzed the PCR reads with MiXCR. In this record, the V and J calls reflect TCRdb's handling and not the investigators' own analysis. The sample contains 50,000 to 65,000 clones, around a sixth of which appear only once. This CDR3 is 16 amino acids long. Germline V CDR1 and CDR2: MNHNS, SASEGT. This clone was seen more than once but under ten times. Its antigen is still unknown. One junction end does not reproduce the germline sequence, and a read error may be involved. Thyroid surgery was performed in patients who had received no treatment beforehand. Whole-study findings and limits: When malignant thyroid tumors were compared with benign nodules, TCR beta diversity was reportedly significantly higher in the malignant tumors. This held in both blood and tumor samples.

Sequencing was carried out using blood. The J gene is TRBJ2-2, the V gene TRBV6-1; possible D gene TRBD1, 7 bases. The TCR was taken from a female donor with papillary thyroid cancer or a benign thyroid nodule (not recorded which). Some clones in this sample may be carry-over from other donors' samples. CDR3 in amino acids: CASYFGGQSNTAELFF. The DNA for the CDR3 is TGTGCCAGCTATTTCGGGGGACAGTCGAACACCGCGGAGCTGTTTTTT.